Listed below are T cell receptor beta chains from one sample, sequenced in a study of blood T cell repertoires in COVID-19. Measured with immunoSEQ multiplex PCR; TCRdb has only the in-frame clones, and not every one. The repertoire holds over 250,000 clones, with 75% to 95% as singletons. What was sequenced was peripheral blood. These receptor sequences come from a young adult with COVID-19, enrolled during active disease. The CDR3 runs from the conserved cysteine through the conserved F or W. Fields, in order: V gene, J gene, clone size, D gene, CDR3 protein, CDR3 DNA. A D gene is named only where the DNA matches it firmly. Clone sizes are given selectively: once, few, many, or a class where the clone is expanded.

TRBV25-1	TRBJ2-1	.	TRBD2	CASTPRLAYDEQFF	TGTGCCAGCACCCCAAGACTAGCGTATGATGAGCAGTTCTTC
TRBV7-9	TRBJ2-7	once	.	CASSLVQGGASSYEQYF	TGTGCCAGCAGCTTGGTACAGGGAGGGGCGAGCTCCTACGAGCAGTACTTC
TRBV11-2	TRBJ1-3	.	.	CASSPLGGIPYSGNTIYF	TGTGCCAGCAGCCCCCTAGGCGGCATACCGTACTCTGGAAACACCATATATTTT
TRBV7-2	TRBJ2-5	.	.	CASSRVITAGKETQYF	TGTGCCAGCAGCCGTGTTATTACGGCGGGGAAAGAGACCCAGTACTTC
TRBV15	TRBJ2-7	.	TRBD1	CATSTGGLDRVGEQYF	TGTGCCACCAGCACTGGGGGTCTGGACAGGGTCGGGGAGCAGTACTTC
TRBV19	TRBJ2-2	.	.	CARRVLNTGELFF	TGTGCCAGACGAGTCCTGAACACCGGGGAGCTGTTTTTT
TRBV12-2	TRBJ2-5	.	.	CASRLEGSLGRETQYF	TGTGCAAGTCGCTTAGAAGGTTCCTTAGGGAGGGAGACCCAGTACTTC
TRBV7-2	TRBJ2-1	.	TRBD2	CASSKLAASYNEQFF	TGTGCCAGCAGCAAACTAGCGGCCTCCTACAATGAGCAGTTCTTC
TRBV5-1	TRBJ2-7	.	TRBD1	CASSLGDRDFYEQYF	TGCGCCAGCAGCTTGGGGGACAGGGACTTCTACGAGCAGTACTTC
TRBV19	TRBJ2-5	.	TRBD1	CASSIDRGLLETQYF	TGTGCCAGTAGTATAGACAGGGGGCTGCTAGAGACCCAGTACTTC
TRBV5-4	TRBJ2-5	.	TRBD2	CASSSPTSGNQETQYF	TGTGCCAGCAGCTCACCGACTAGCGGGAACCAAGAGACCCAGTACTTC
TRBV28	TRBJ2-5	.	.	CASSTSRRLQETQYF	TGTGCCAGCAGTACTTCCCGCCGACTCCAAGAGACCCAGTACTTC
TRBV6-2/TRBV6-3	TRBJ2-5	.	TRBD2	CASSLLAYQETQYF	TGTGCCAGCAGTTTACTAGCGTACCAAGAGACCCAGTACTTC
TRBV6-5	TRBJ2-1	.	TRBD2	CASRGTSGAYNEQFF	TGTGCCAGCAGGGGGACTAGCGGGGCCTACAATGAGCAGTTCTTC
TRBV6-1	TRBJ1-2	.	TRBD1	CASSEAEGQGSTFGNGYTF	TGTGCCAGCAGTGAAGCAGAGGGACAGGGTAGTACGTTTGGGAATGGCTACACCTTC
TRBV11-2	TRBJ2-7	.	TRBD1	CASSLGTGYEQYF	TGTGCCAGCAGCTTAGGGACAGGGTACGAGCAGTACTTC
TRBV29-1	TRBJ1-2	.	.	CSVGGGANYGYTF	TGCAGCGTTGGGGGGGGAGCTAACTATGGCTACACCTTC
TRBV23-1	TRBJ2-3	.	TRBD1	CASSQGQSPDTQYF	TGCGCCAGCAGTCAGGGACAGAGCCCAGATACGCAGTATTTT
TRBV24-1	TRBJ1-2	.	.	CATSDTEVNGYTF	TGTGCCACCAGTGATACGGAGGTTAATGGCTACACCTTC
TRBV6-5	TRBJ1-1	.	.	CASSYTTGTEAFF	TGTGCCAGCAGTTACACGACGGGCACTGAAGCTTTCTTT
TRBV28	TRBJ1-4	.	.	CASRRANEKLFF	TGTGCCAGCAGGAGGGCTAATGAAAAACTGTTTTTT
TRBV5-1	TRBJ2-7	.	TRBD2	CASSLAAVAGGSSYEQYF	TGCGCCAGCAGCTTGGCCGCGGTAGCGGGAGGGTCTTCCTACGAGCAGTACTTC
TRBV6-5	TRBJ2-1	.	.	CASSSGGPGNEQFF	TGTGCCAGCAGTTCCGGAGGGCCGGGGAATGAGCAGTTCTTC
TRBV5-6	TRBJ1-1	.	.	CASSFIRENTEAFF	TGTGCCAGCAGCTTTATAAGAGAGAACACTGAAGCTTTCTTT
TRBV1	TRBJ1-1	.	.	CTSSQSQGENTEAFF	TGCACCAGCAGCCAGAGTCAGGGGGAGAACACTGAAGCTTTCTTT
TRBV19	TRBJ1-2	.	.	CARGQGKSNYGYTF	TGTGCCAGGGGCCAGGGGAAATCCAACTATGGCTACACCTTC
TRBV4-2	TRBJ2-1	.	.	CASSQPGLEQFF	TGTGCCAGCAGCCAGCCGGGACTCGAGCAGTTCTTC
TRBV7-8	TRBJ2-3	.	.	CASSFSGQADTQYF	TGTGCCAGCAGCTTTAGCGGCCAAGCAGATACGCAGTATTTT